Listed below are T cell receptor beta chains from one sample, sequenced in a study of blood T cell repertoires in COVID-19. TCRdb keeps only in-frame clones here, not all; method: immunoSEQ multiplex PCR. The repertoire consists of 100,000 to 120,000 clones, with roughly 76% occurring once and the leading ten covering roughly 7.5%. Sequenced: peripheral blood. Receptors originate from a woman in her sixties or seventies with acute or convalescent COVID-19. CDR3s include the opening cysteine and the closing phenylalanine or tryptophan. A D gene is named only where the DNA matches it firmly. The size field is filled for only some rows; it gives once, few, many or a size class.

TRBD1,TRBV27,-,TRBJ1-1,TGTGCCAGCAGTTGGTCCGGGACAGGGCCGGGAACTGAAGCTTTCTTT,CASSWSGTGPGTEAFF
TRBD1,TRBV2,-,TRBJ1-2,TGTGCCAGCACGGCAGGGACAGGGAAGTATGGCTACACCTTC,CASTAGTGKYGYTF
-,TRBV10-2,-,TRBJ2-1,TGCGCCAGCAGTGAGTCCGCAGGGCTTAGCTACAATGAGCAGTTCTTC,CASSESAGLSYNEQFF
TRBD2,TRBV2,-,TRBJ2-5,TGTGCCAGCAGGGGACTAGTGGGGGAGACCCAGTACTTC,CASRGLVGETQYF
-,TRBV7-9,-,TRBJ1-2,TGTGCCAGCAGCTTGGACATATCAGGATATGGCTACACCTTC,CASSLDISGYGYTF
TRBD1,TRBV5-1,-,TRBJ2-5,TGCGCCAGCAGCCCTGGAAGGGGGCAAGAGGCCCAGTACTTC,CASSPGRGQEAQYF
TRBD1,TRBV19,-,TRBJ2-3,TGTGCCAGCGGCCCTACAGGGGGGTCGGATACGCAGTATTTT,CASGPTGGSDTQYF
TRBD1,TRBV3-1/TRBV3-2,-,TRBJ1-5,TGTGCCAGCGGGACAGGGGGTCAGCCCCAGCATTTT,CASGTGGQPQHF
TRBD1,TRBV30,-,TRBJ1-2,TGTGCCTGGAGTGCGACAGGGCTCGGTGGCTACACCTTC,CAWSATGLGGYTF
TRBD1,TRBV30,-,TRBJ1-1,TGTGCCTGGGAGGACCGGGACAGGGGGCCTTTTAACACTGAAGCTTTCTTT,CAWEDRDRGPFNTEAFF
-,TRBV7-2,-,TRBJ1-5,TGTGCCAGCAGCCCACAAATTGGGGGGGTGGGCAATCAGCCCCAGCATTTT,CASSPQIGGVGNQPQHF
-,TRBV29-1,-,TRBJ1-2,TGCAGCGTTCCTCTCAGCGGAACTAACTATGGCTACACCTTC,CSVPLSGTNYGYTF
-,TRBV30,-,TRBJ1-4,TGTGCCTGGAGGGTACCGGCAACTAATGAAAAACTGTTTTTT,CAWRVPATNEKLFF
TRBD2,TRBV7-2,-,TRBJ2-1,TGTGCCAGCAGCCCTCATGGCGGGGGCTACAATGAGCAGTTCTTC,CASSPHGGGYNEQFF
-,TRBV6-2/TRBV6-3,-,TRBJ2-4,TGTGCCAGCAGTCCCCCCGGGGGAGTAGCCAAAAACATTCAGTACTTC,CASSPPGGVAKNIQYF
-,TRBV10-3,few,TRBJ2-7,TGTGCCATCAGTGAGTCCAGGGATGGCTCCTACGAGCAGTACTTC,CAISESRDGSYEQYF
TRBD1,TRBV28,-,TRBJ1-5,TGTGCCAGCAGGTCTCAGGGGGCGGGTAGCAATCAGCCCCAGCATTTT,CASRSQGAGSNQPQHF
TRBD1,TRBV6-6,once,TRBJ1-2,TGTGCCAGCAGTCGGTGGACAGGCGGCTACACCTTC,CASSRWTGGYTF
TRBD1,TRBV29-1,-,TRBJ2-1,TGCAGCGTGACGCCAGGGGGCAAGTCCTACAATGAGCAGTTCTTC,CSVTPGGKSYNEQFF
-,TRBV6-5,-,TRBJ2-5,TGTGCCAGCAGTTACTACGGGCAAGAGACCCAGTACTTC,CASSYYGQETQYF
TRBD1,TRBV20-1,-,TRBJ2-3,TGCAGTGCTAGTCGACCAGGGGGCGCAGATACGCAGTATTTT,CSASRPGGADTQYF
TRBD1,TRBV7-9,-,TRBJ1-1,TGTGCCAGCAGCGTGGGGACAGGGGATGGAGAAGCTTTCTTT,CASSVGTGDGEAFF
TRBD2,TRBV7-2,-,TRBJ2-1,TGTGCCAGCAGCTTAGTTGCGGGGGGCGGGTACAATGAGCAGTTCTTC,CASSLVAGGGYNEQFF
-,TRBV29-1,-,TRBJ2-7,TGCAGCGTTGGACCCCGGGACACAGCCTACGAGCAGTACTTC,CSVGPRDTAYEQYF
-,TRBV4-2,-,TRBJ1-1,TGTGCCAGCAGCCAAGACAGGGGCAGGAACACTGAAGCTTTCTTT,CASSQDRGRNTEAFF
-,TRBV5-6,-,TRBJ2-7,TGTGCCAGCAGCTTGTTGGTTAGCTCCTACGAGCAGTACTTC,CASSLLVSSYEQYF
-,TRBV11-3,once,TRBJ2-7,TGTGCCAGCAGCTTGACAGTAAACCACGAGCAGTACTTC,CASSLTVNHEQYF
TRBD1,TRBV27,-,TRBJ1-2,TGTGCCAGCAGTTTAGCGACAGGGGTACATAGCGGCTACACCTTC,CASSLATGVHSGYTF
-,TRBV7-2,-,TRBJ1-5,TGTGCCAGCAGCTTAGGGACAGGCAATCAGCCCCAGCATTTT,CASSLGTGNQPQHF
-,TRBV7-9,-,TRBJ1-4,TGTGCCAGCACAGTGGGGGCGTACGAAAAACTGTTTTTT,CASTVGAYEKLFF
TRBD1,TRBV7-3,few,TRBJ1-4,TGTGCCAGCAGCTTAACAGGGACAGGGGGTGAAAAACTGTTTTTT,CASSLTGTGGEKLFF
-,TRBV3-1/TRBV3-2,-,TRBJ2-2,TGTGCCAGCAGCCAATATGAAAAGGGGTCGATGGCCGGGGAGCTGTTTTTT,CASSQYEKGSMAGELFF
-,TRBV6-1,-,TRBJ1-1,TGTGCCAGCAGTGAAGCAGCAGGGGTCAACACTGAAGCTTTCTTT,CASSEAAGVNTEAFF
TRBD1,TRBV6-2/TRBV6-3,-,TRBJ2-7,TGTGCCAGCAGTGACAGGGTTAAGGACGAGCAGTACTTC,CASSDRVKDEQYF
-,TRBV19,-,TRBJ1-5,TGTGCCAGTAGTATGACGGTCGGCGGTTGGCCCCAGCATTTT,CASSMTVGGWPQHF
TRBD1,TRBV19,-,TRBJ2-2,TGTGCCAGTAGTGGAGGACAGGGGGCAGGCACCGGGGAGCTGTTTTTT,CASSGGQGAGTGELFF
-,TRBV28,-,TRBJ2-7,TGTGCCAGCAGTTTACCCGGGACAGAGCAGTACTTC,CASSLPGTEQYF
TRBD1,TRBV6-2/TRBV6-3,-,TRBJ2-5,TGTGCCAGCAGTATCCCGGGACAGGGCCTTCAAGAGACCCAGTACTTC,CASSIPGQGLQETQYF
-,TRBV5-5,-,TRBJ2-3,TGTGCCAGCAGAAAGACCGGGACAACTAGCACAGATACGCAGTATTTT,CASRKTGTTSTDTQYF
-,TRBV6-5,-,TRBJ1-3,TGTGCCAGCAGTTACTCCCAAAGGACAACCTTAAACACCATATATTTT,CASSYSQRTTLNTIYF
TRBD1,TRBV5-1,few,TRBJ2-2,TGCGCCAGCAGCACGGGACAGGGAACCGGGGAGCTGTTTTTT,CASSTGQGTGELFF
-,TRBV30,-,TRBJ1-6,TGTGCCTGGAGTCGGGCAGGGTATTCGTATTATTCACCCCTCCACTTT,CAWSRAGYSYYSPLHF